What follows is one T cell receptor beta chain and its context. This entry is derived from a study of T cell changes during pregnancy in multiple sclerosis. Sequencing used immunoSEQ multiplex PCR; TCRdb keeps in-frame clones, though not all of them. The table has about 34,000 clones, 90% seen once; the top ten hold around 10%. The V gene's germline CDR1 is WNHNN and CDR2 SYGVQD (reference sequence). J gave up 4 bases and V 3 bases, and 3 bases lay outside the gene matches. The CDR3 consists of 14 residues. The receptor comes from a female donor with multiple sclerosis, enrolled in a pregnancy study. This specimen consisted of CD8+ T cells from peripheral blood mononuclear cells, obtained before pregnancy. This chain links TRBV10-1 with TRBJ2-3; 8 bases line up with TRBD2. The CDR3 DNA sequence: TGCGCCAGCAGTGACGGGAGGGAGCCAGATACGCAGTATTTT. Encoded protein: CASSDGREPDTQYF.